This T cell receptor (beta chain) derives from a study of blood T cell repertoires in COVID-19. The wider study: The United States, Italy and Spain provided the acute and convalescent COVID-19 samples. PBMCs, B-cell-depleted T cells, or T cells provided the cDNA or gDNA that made up the material.

Original processing methods: Quantification of nucleated cells was approximated via reference gene primer amplification. The data were produced by immunoSEQ multiplex PCR, yet TCRdb's version contains in-frame clones alone and is incomplete. V, J and clone size reflect that table, while D and trimming were determined from the DNA. In the table there are fewer than 130,000 clones, under 75% of which are singletons. CDR1 and CDR2 (germline): SGHTA, FQGTGA. The CDR3 is 14 amino acids. V shed 1 base and J shed 2 bases, with 8 bases lying between them. J is TRBJ1-1 and V is TRBV7-3, with D perhaps TRBD1 (5 bases). The sample was peripheral blood. The sequence was collected from a woman aged 55-75 years with acute or convalescent COVID-19. The CDR3 coding sequence is TGTGCCAGCAGCTTAAGCGGGGGAAACACTGAAGCTTTCTTT. This gives the protein CASSLSGGNTEAFF.